These 17 T cell receptor beta chains share one sample of origin, sequenced in a study of T-cell reconstitution after alpha-beta-depleted transplantation in children. Preparation of the TCRbeta library was carried out with unique molecular identifiers. TCRdb re-called the PCR reads through MiXCR, storing one row per CDR3 protein. The table shows around 600,000 distinct CDR3 sequences, with under 25% occurring only once. Material: PBMCs, mostly from graft donor cells, obtained 360 days after TCRalphabeta/CD19-depleted stem cell transplant. The receptors stem from a boy under two years old who had a stem cell transplant for acute myeloid leukemia, so the T cells may come from the graft donor.

The chain joins TRBV20-1 to TRBJ2-7; possibly TRBD1 or TRBD2 for D (7 bases each). The CDR3 contains 17 residues. V gave up 6 bases and J gave up 5 bases, with 29 bases separating them. Germline lookup yields CDR1 DFQATT and CDR2 SNEGSKA (reference sequence). The CDR3 DNA is TGCAGTGCCCCTAGACAGGGAGGGGGCTTGGGAGCCCACGAGCAGTACTTC. It specifies CSAPRQGGGLGAHEQYF.

This clonotype has only a few counts. The chain links TRBV20-1 to TRBJ2-7; D might be TRBD1 (6 bases). The CDR3 length is 11 residues. Germline loops: CDR1 DFQATT, CDR2 SNEGSKA (reference sequence). V was shortened by 6 bases and J by 8 bases, with 14 bases between the two germline ends. The CDR3 spells CSARRQGQQYF. The DNA for the CDR3 is TGCAGTGCCCGACGTCAGGGGCAGCAGTACTTC.

This chain links TRBV6-5 with TRBJ2-7, with TRBD2 matching over 8 bases. With 0 bases clipped from V and 1 base from J, the junction kept 5 bases outside the gene matches. Germline V gene lookup returns CDR1 MNHEY and CDR2 SVGAGI. This CDR3 comprises 16 residues. CDR3 bases: TGTGCCAGCAGTTACTCGTATGCTAGCGGGTCCTACGAGCAGTACGTC. This sequence encodes CASSYSYASGSYEQYV.

This chain links TRBV6-1 with TRBJ2-7; 10 bases line up with TRBD2. The V gene end was trimmed by 6 bases and the J gene end by 3 bases; junction bases not matched to a gene: 14. Germline V gene data show CDR1 as MNHNS and CDR2 as SASEGT. The length of the CDR3 is 17 residues. The CDR3, as DNA: TGTGCCAGCAGCGATAGCGGGGGGCCCAACTACCGCTACGAGCAGTACTTC. This gives the protein CASSDSGGPNYRYEQYF.

This clonotype was seen repeatedly, ten times or more. This chain joins TRBV7-2 and TRBJ2-3; the D is unclear. Trimming took 5 bases from V and 8 from J, leaving 20 bases between them. The germline gives CDR1 SGHTA, CDR2 FQGNSA. The CDR3 is 15 residues long. The CDR3 spells CASSVGLPGLGTQYF. In DNA, the CDR3 is TGTGCCAGCAGCGTGGGCCTCCCCGGGCTGGGTACGCAGTATTTT.

This clonotype showed up just a few times. The J gene is TRBJ2-5, the V gene TRBV20-1; perhaps TRBD1 as D (6 bases). The CDR3 consists of 13 residues. V lost 5 bases and J lost 1, with 11 bases in between. From germline, CDR1 is DFQATT and CDR2 SNEGSKA (reference sequence). The CDR3 loop is CSASQGTQETQYF. The CDR3, as DNA: TGCAGTGCTTCGCAGGGGACCCAAGAGACCCAGTACTTC.

This clonotype was observed many times. The chain couples TRBV12-3 or TRBV12-4 to TRBJ1-1; D gene uncertain. V lost 4 bases and J 5 bases, leaving 11 bases between the germline ends. The CDR3 runs to 13 residues. In DNA form, the CDR3 reads TGTGCCAGCAGTTGGGCTCGGGGAACTGAAGCTTTCTTT. It codes for CASSWARGTEAFF.

V is TRBV6-2 or TRBV6-3 and J is TRBJ2-3; 9 bases line up with TRBD2. Germline loops: CDR1 MNHEY, CDR2 SVGEGT. Trimming cost V 8 bases and J 6 bases; bases outside gene matches: 15. The CDR3 totals 16 residues. The CDR3 here is CASHTQRGAPRDTQYF. CDR3 bases: TGTGCCAGCCATACTCAGCGGGGGGCGCCCAGGGATACGCAGTATTTT.

Only a few counts were recorded for this clonotype. The rearrangement joins TRBV7-2 to TRBJ2-4; D ambiguous. The CDR3 contains 13 residues. Germline V gives CDR1 SGHTA, CDR2 FQGNSA. V lost 5 bases and J 3 bases, leaving 8 bases between the germline ends. CDR3 amino acids: CASSPMFKNIQYF. In DNA form, the CDR3 reads TGTGCCAGCAGCCCCATGTTCAAAAACATTCAGTACTTC.

The genes are TRBV13 and TRBJ1-2, with D possibly TRBD1 on 5 matching bases. Germline V gives CDR1 PRHDT, CDR2 FYEKMQ (reference sequence). Trimming removed 4 bases from V and 2 bases from J, with 8 bases in between. The CDR3 runs 13 residues. The CDR3 spells CASSSDTNYGYTF. The CDR3 region has the DNA TGTGCCAGCAGCTCGGACACAAACTATGGCTACACCTTC.

The chain links TRBV5-1 to TRBJ2-7, with D perhaps matching TRBD1 (6 bases). The germline V and J ends were trimmed by 4 bases and 2 bases, with 13 bases remaining between them. CDR3 length equals 14 residues. Per germline, CDR1 SGHRS and CDR2 YFSETQ. The CDR3 nucleotides are TGCGCCAGCAGCCCTGGACAGATCACCTACGAGCAGTACTTC. The encoded protein is CASSPGQITYEQYF. The complete variable domain, with remaining parts taken from reference TRBV5-1 and TRBJ2-7, reads KAGVTQTPRYLIKTRGQQVTLSCSPISGHRSVSWYQQTPGQGLQFLFEYFSETQRNKGNFPGRFSGRQFSNSRSEMNVSTLELGDSALYLCASSPGQITYEQYFGPGTRLTVT.

This clonotype has ten or more counts. The chain uses TRBV20-1 and TRBJ2-2; no clear D. Germline CDR1 reads DFQATT; CDR2 reads SNEGSKA (reference sequence). The CDR3 sequence is 16 residues long. V dropped 3 bases and J dropped 4 bases, with 18 bases sitting between them. CDR3 in amino acids: CSARQFKKGSTGELFF. CDR3 nucleotides: TGCAGTGCTAGGCAATTCAAAAAGGGTTCCACCGGGGAGCTGTTTTTT.

This sequence joins TRBV4-2 and TRBJ2-2, with D uncertain. This CDR3 has 14 amino acids. Trimming stripped 10 bases from V and 4 bases from J, with 16 bases between. Germline V lookup: CDR1 LGHNA, CDR2 YNFKEQ. This CDR3 reads CAMGPGLRTGELFF. CDR3 in DNA: TGTGCCATGGGCCCCGGGCTCCGCACCGGGGAGCTGTTTTTT.

This clonotype showed up many times. The chain combines TRBV20-1 with TRBJ2-5, with a tentative D call TRBD2 (6 bases). Trimming cost V 3 bases and J 2 bases, with 31 bases left between them. CDR1 and CDR2 from the germline V gene are DFQATT and SNEGSKA (reference sequence). This CDR3 spans 20 amino acids. Here the CDR3 DNA reads TGCAGTGCTAGTTCCAGCGTTCGGGGGAGGAGCTTTAGGGGACAAGAGACCCAGTACTTC. Its translation is CSASSSVRGRSFRGQETQYF.

This clonotype was found many times. The CDR3 sequence is CSASPGPVRGAFF. The CDR3 DNA sequence: TGCAGTGCTAGTCCGGGGCCGGTTAGGGGAGCTTTCTTT. This chain joins TRBV20-1 and TRBJ1-1; the D gene is possibly TRBD1 (5 bases). The germline CDR1 and CDR2 sequences are DFQATT and SNEGSKA (reference sequence). Trimming stripped 3 bases from V and 10 bases from J, with 18 bases between. CDR3 length: 13 amino acids.

A few counts support this clonotype. The chain uses TRBV5-1 and TRBJ1-6, with D tentatively TRBD1 (5 bases). Trimming cost V 4 bases and J 3 bases, with 8 bases left between them. From germline, CDR1 is SGHRS and CDR2 YFSETQ. This CDR3 region has 14 residues. CDR3 sequence (DNA): TGCGCCAGCAGCGGGGACGGCTATAATTCACCCCTCCACTTT. Translating it yields CASSGDGYNSPLHF.

In this sample, this clonotype turned up a few times. As DNA, the CDR3 is TGTGCCAGCAGCCAGAACACCGGGACTAGCGGGTGGAGCTCCTACAATGAGCAGTTCTTC. Protein: CASSQNTGTSGWSSYNEQFF. The chain joins TRBV3-1 to TRBJ2-1; TRBD2 aligns across 12 bases. V shed 3 bases, J shed 0 bases, and the junction held 12 bases outside the gene matches. Per germline, CDR1 LGHDT and CDR2 YNNKEL (reference sequence). CDR3 size: 20 residues.